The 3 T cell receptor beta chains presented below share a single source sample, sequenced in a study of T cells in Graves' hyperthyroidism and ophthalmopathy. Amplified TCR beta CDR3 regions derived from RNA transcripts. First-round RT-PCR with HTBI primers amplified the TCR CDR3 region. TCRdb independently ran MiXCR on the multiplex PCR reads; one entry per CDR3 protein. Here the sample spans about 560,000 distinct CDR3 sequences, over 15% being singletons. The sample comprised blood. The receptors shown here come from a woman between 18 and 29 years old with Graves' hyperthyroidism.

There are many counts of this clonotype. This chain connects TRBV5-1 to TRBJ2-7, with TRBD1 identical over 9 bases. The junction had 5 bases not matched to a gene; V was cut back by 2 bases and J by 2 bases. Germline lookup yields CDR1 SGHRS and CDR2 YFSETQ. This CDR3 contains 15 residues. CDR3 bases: TGCGCCAGCAGCTTTACGGGGACAGGGCCCTACGAGCAGTACTTC. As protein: CASSFTGTGPYEQYF.

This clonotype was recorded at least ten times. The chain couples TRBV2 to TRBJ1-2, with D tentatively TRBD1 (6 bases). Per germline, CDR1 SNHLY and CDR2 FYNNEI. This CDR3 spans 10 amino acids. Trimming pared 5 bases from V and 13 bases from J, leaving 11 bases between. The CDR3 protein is CASSLGGSTF. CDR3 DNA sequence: TGTGCCAGCAGTTTGGGGGGCAGCACCTTC.

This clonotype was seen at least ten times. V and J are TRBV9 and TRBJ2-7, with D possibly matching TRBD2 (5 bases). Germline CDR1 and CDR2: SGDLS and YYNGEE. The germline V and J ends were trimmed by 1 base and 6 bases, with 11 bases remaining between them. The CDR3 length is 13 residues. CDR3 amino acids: CASSVSPTSEQYF. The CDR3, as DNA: TGTGCCAGCAGCGTAAGCCCAACTAGCGAGCAGTACTTC. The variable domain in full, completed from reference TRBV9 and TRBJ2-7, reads DSGVTQTPKHLITATGQRVTLRCSPRSGDLSVYWYQQSLDQGLQFLIQYYNGEERAKGNILERFSAQQFPDLHSELNLSSLELGDSALYFCASSVSPTSEQYFGPGTRLTVT.